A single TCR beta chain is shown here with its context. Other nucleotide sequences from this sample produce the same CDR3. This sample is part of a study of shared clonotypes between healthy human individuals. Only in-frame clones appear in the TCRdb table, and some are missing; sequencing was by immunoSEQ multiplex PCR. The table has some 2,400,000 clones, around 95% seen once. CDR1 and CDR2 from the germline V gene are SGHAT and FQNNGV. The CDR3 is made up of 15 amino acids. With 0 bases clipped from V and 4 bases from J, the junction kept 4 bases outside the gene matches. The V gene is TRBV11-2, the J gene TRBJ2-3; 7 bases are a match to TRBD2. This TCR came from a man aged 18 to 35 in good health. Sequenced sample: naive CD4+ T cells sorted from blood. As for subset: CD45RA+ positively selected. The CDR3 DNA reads TGTGCCAGCAGCTTAGATGGGCTAGCGGCAGATACGCAGTATTTT. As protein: CASSLDGLAADTQYF.